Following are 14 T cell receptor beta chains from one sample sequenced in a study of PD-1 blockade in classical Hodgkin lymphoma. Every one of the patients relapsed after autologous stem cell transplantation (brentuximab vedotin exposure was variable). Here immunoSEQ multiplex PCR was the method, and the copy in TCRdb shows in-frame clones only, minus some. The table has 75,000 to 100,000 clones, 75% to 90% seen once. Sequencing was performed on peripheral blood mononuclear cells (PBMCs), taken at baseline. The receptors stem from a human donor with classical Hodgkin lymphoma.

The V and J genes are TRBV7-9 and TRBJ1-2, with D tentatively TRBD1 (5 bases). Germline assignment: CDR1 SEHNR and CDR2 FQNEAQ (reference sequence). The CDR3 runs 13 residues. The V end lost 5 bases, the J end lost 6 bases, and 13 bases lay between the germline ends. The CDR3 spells CASSLGHGHGYTF. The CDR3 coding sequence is TGTGCCAGCAGCCTTGGACACGGCCATGGCTACACCTTC.

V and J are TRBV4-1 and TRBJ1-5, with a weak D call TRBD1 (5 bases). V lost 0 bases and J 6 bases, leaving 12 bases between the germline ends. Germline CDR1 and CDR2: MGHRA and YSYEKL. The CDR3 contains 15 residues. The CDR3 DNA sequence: TGCGCCAGCAGCCAAGATAGCGGGGCGGGTCAGCCCCAGCATTTT. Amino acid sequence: CASSQDSGAGQPQHF.

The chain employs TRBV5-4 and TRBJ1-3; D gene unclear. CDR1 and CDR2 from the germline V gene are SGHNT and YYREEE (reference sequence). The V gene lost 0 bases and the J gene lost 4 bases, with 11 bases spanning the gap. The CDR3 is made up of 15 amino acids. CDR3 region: CASSLAGGLGNTIYF. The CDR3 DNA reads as TGTGCCAGCAGCTTGGCAGGCGGGTTAGGAAACACCATATATTTT.

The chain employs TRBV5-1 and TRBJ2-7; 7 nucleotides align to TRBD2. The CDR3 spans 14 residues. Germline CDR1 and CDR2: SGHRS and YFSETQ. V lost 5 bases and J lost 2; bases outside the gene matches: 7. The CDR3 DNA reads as TGCGCCAGCAGGGCTAGCGGCCTACCCTACGAGCAGTACTTC. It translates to CASRASGLPYEQYF. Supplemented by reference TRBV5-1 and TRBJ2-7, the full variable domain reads KAGVTQTPRYLIKTRGQQVTLSCSPISGHRSVSWYQQTPGQGLQFLFEYFSETQRNKGNFPGRFSGRQFSNSRSEMNVSTLELGDSALYLCASRASGLPYEQYFGPGTRLTVT.

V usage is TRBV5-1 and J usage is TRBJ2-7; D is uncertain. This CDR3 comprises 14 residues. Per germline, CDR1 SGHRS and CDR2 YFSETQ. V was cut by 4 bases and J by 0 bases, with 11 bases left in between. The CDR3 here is CASSHGSSSYEQYF. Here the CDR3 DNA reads TGCGCCAGCAGCCATGGGTCGAGCTCCTACGAGCAGTACTTC.

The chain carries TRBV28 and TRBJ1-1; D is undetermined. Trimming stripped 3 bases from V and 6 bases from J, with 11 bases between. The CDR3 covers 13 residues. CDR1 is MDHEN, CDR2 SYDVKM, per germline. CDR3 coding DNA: TGTGCCAGCAGTTTCCGAGGGAGGTCTGAAGCTTTCTTT. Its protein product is CASSFRGRSEAFF.

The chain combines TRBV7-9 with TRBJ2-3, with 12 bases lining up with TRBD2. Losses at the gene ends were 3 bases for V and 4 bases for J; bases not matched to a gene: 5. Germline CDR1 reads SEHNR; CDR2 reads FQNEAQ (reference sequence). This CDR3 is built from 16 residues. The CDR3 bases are TGTGCCAGCAGCTTTGCTAGCGGGAGGGGGCCAGATACGCAGTATTTT. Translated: CASSFASGRGPDTQYF.

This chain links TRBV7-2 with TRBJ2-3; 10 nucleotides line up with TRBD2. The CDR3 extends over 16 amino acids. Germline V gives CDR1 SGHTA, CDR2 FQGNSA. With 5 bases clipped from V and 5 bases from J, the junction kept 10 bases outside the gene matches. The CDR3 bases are TGTGCCAGCAGCCCCCGAAGCGGGAGGGCCCTAGATACGCAGTATTTT. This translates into CASSPRSGRALDTQYF.

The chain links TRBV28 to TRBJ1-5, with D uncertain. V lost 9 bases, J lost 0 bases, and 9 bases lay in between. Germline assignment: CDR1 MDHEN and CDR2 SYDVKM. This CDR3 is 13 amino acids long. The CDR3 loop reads CASCSYSNQPQHF. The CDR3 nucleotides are TGTGCCAGTTGCAGCTATAGCAATCAGCCCCAGCATTTT.

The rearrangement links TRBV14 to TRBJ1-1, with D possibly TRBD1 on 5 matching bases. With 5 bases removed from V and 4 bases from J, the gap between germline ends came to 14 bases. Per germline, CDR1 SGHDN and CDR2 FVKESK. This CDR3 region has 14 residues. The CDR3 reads CASSVRAWGTEAFF. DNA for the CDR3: TGTGCCAGCAGCGTCAGGGCCTGGGGCACTGAAGCTTTCTTT.

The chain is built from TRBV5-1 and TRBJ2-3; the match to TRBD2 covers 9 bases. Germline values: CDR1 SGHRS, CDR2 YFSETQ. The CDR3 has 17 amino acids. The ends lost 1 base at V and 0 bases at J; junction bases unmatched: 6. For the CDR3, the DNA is TGCGCCAGCAGCTTGAGAAGCGGGGGGTCTAGCACAGATACGCAGTATTTT. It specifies CASSLRSGGSSTDTQYF.

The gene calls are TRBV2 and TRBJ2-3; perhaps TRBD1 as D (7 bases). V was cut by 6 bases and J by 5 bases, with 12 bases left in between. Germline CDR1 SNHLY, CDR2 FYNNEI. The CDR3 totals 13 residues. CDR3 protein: CASSGGGGDTQYF. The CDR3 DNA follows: TGTGCCAGCAGCGGAGGGGGCGGAGATACGCAGTATTTT.

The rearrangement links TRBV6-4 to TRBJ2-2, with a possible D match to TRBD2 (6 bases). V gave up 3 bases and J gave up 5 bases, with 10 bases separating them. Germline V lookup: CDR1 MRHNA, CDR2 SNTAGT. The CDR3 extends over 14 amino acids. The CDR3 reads CASSDRRGTGELFF. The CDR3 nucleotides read TGTGCCAGCAGTGATAGACGGGGGACCGGGGAGCTGTTTTTT.

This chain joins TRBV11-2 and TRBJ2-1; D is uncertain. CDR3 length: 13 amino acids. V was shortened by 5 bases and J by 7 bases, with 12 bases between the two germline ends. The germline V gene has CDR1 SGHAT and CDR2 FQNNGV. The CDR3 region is CASSPPGWNEQFF. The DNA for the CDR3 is TGTGCCAGCAGCCCTCCCGGTTGGAATGAGCAGTTCTTC. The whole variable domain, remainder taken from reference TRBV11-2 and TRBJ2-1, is EAGVAQSPRYKIIEKRQSVAFWCNPISGHATLYWYQQILGQGPKLLIQFQNNGVVDDSQLPKDRFSAERLKGVDSTLKIQPAKLEDSAVYLCASSPPGWNEQFFGPGTRLTVL.